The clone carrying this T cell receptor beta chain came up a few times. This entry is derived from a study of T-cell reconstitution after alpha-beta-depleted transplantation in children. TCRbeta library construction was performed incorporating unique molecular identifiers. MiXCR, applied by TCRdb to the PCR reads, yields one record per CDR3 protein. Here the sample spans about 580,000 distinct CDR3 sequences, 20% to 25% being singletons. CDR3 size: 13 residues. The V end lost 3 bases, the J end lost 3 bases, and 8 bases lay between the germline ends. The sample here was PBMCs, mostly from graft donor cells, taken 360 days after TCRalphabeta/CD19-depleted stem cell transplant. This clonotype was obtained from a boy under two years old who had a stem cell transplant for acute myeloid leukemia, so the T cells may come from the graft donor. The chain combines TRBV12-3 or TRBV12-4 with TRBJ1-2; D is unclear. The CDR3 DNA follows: TGTGCCAGCAGTTTGGGGAATCACTATGGCTACACCTTC. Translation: CASSLGNHYGYTF.